This T cell receptor beta chain was observed in a study of long-term antiretroviral therapy in people with HIV. Study observations and caveats: Clonal populations expanded prior to ART predominated within the repertoire at all time points.

This CDR3 has 14 amino acids. The germline CDR1 and CDR2 sequences are SGHVS and FNYEAQ. V was cut by 5 bases and J by 8 bases, with 15 bases left in between. A minimum of one pre-ART and two post-ART PBMC samples existed for each donor. The United States was where all participants with HIV were treated. immunoSEQ v3.0 was run at survey level. TCRdb keeps only in-frame clones here, not all; method: immunoSEQ multiplex PCR. Here the sample spans about 21,000 clones, around nine tenths being singletons. About this clone: The target antigen is unknown.

This chain links TRBV7-6 with TRBJ1-4; TRBD1 might be the D (5 bases). This TCR was recovered from a man between 60 and 75 years old with HIV. The sequencing used unsorted PBMCs, collected 2.3 years after starting antiretroviral therapy. CDR3 loop: CASSPTGGREKLFF. CDR3 bases: TGTGCCAGCAGCCCTACCGGGGGTCGAGAAAAACTGTTTTTT.